These 26 T cell receptor beta chains were sequenced from one sample in a study of shared clonotypes between healthy human individuals. Some clones are missing from TCRdb's copy, which holds only in-frame ones; the method was immunoSEQ multiplex PCR. This sample has approximately 1,000,000 clones, with around three quarters found just once. Material for sequencing was memory CD4+ T cells from PBMCs. As to subset: CD45RA-negative fraction. These receptors were taken from a man between 18 and 35 years old in good health. Some clones in this sample may be carry-over from other donors' samples.

CDR3 nucleotide sequence: TGTGCCAGCAGAAGGAGCGCTAACTATGGCTACACCTTC. Amino acids: CASRRSANYGYTF. The rearrangement joins TRBV27 to TRBJ1-2, with D uncertain. The germline V and J ends were trimmed by 6 bases and 0 bases, with 8 bases remaining between them. CDR3 size: 13 residues. Per the germline V gene, CDR1 is MNHEY and CDR2 is SMNVEV (reference sequence).

This clone occurred once. The CDR3 reads CASSYTETGLKHF. CDR3 DNA sequence: TGTGCCAGCAGTTACACCGAGACAGGGCTCAAGCATTTT. The chain carries TRBV6-5 and TRBJ1-5, with TRBD1 matching over 7 bases. CDR1 is MNHEY and CDR2 is SVGAGI in the germline V gene. The trim removed 2 bases at V and 14 bases at J, leaving 9 bases unmatched. CDR3 length: 13 amino acids.

This chain links TRBV7-9 with TRBJ1-5; weak D call: TRBD1 (5 bases). The CDR3 length is 15 residues. Trimming stripped 3 bases from V and 4 bases from J, with 13 bases between. Germline CDR1 SEHNR, CDR2 FQNEAQ (reference sequence). CDR3 nucleotide sequence: TGTGCCAGCAGCTTCGGTGGACAAAATAATCAGCCCCAGCATTTT. This translates into CASSFGGQNNQPQHF.

V is TRBV29-1 and J is TRBJ2-7; possible D gene TRBD2, 6 bases. Per germline, CDR1 SQVTM and CDR2 ANQGSEA. V dropped 4 bases and J dropped 9 bases, with 22 bases sitting between them. CDR3 length: 14 residues. As DNA, the CDR3 is TGCAGCGTTGGAACCCAAGCGGGTGCGTCGGGGCAGTACTTC. It yields the protein CSVGTQAGASGQYF.

The rearrangement joins TRBV6-5 to TRBJ2-2; the match to TRBD1 covers 9 bases. CDR1 is MNHEY and CDR2 is SVGAGI in the germline V gene. V shed 4 bases and J 4 bases; nucleotides not matched to a gene: 7. CDR3 size: 16 residues. The CDR3 DNA is TGTGCCAGCAGTTGGACCGGGACAGGGTTCACCGGGGAGCTGTTTTTT. Protein product: CASSWTGTGFTGELFF.

This clone was detected only a few times. V usage is TRBV2 and J usage is TRBJ1-4; D unclear. The CDR3 is 13 amino acids. Germline CDR1 reads SNHLY; CDR2 reads FYNNEI. Between the trimmed V and J ends, which lost 5 bases and 5 bases, there was a span of 9 bases. The CDR3 sequence is CASSRTQNEKLFF. The DNA for the CDR3 is TGTGCCAGCAGTCGGACCCAAAATGAAAAACTGTTTTTT.

As concerns this clone: Other DNA sequences of this sample code for an identical CDR3. The chain employs TRBV28 and TRBJ1-2; the D gene is possibly TRBD1 (5 bases). Per germline, CDR1 MDHEN and CDR2 SYDVKM. This CDR3 contains 13 residues. V dropped 6 bases and J dropped 4 bases, with 12 bases sitting between them. The CDR3 protein is CASSLRDGYGYTF. In nucleotides, the CDR3 is TGTGCCAGCAGCCTCAGGGACGGCTATGGCTACACCTTC.

The rearrangement uses TRBV5-6 and TRBJ2-6, with D uncertain. V was cut by 0 bases and J by 10 bases, with 17 bases left in between. CDR1 SGHDT and CDR2 YYEEEE come from the germline V gene. This CDR3 region has 16 residues. CDR3 residues: CASSLGFGSRSNVLTF. The CDR3 DNA is TGTGCCAGCAGCTTGGGCTTCGGGTCCCGGAGTAACGTCCTGACTTTC.

This clone was counted a single time. The chain carries TRBV28 and TRBJ2-7; 10 bases map to TRBD1. The germline CDR1 and CDR2 sequences are MDHEN and SYDVKM. The CDR3 is 16 residues long. V lost 7 bases, J lost 3 bases, and 12 bases stayed unmatched. The CDR3 reads CASISHGTGVDYEQYF. The CDR3, as DNA: TGTGCCAGCATATCCCACGGGACAGGGGTTGACTACGAGCAGTACTTC.

This clone was observed a few times. Other DNA sequences in this sample translate to the same CDR3. This rearrangement joins TRBV28 to TRBJ1-1; tentatively, D is TRBD1 (5 bases). The CDR3 runs to 13 residues. Germline assignment: CDR1 MDHEN and CDR2 SYDVKM. V gave up 3 bases and J gave up 1 base, with 6 bases separating them. CDR3 sequence (DNA): TGTGCCAGCAGTTTTGGGGGGAACACTGAAGCTTTCTTT. It encodes CASSFGGNTEAFF.

The chain is built from TRBV19 and TRBJ1-2; 11 bases fit TRBD1. CDR1 and CDR2 from the germline V gene are LNHDA and SQIVND (reference sequence). The CDR3 has 13 amino acids. After removal of 10 bases from V and 5 bases from J, the junction contained 6 bases not matched to a gene. The CDR3 loop is CATNRDRGYGYTF. Written as DNA, the CDR3 is TGTGCCACCAACCGGGACAGGGGGTATGGCTACACCTTC.

This chain joins TRBV7-3 and TRBJ2-1; 7 positions agree with TRBD2. CDR3 size: 16 residues. Germline V gene data show CDR1 as SGHTA and CDR2 as FQGTGA. The trim removed 1 base at V and 8 bases at J, leaving 11 bases unmatched. The CDR3 coding sequence is TGTGCCAGCAGCTTAAAGGTGGGAGGGCGAGGTTATGAGCAGTTCTTC. The encoded protein is CASSLKVGGRGYEQFF. The whole variable domain, filled in from reference TRBV7-3 and TRBJ2-1, reads GAGVSQTPSNKVTEKGKYVELRCDPISGHTALYWYRQSLGQGPEFLIYFQGTGAADDSGLPNDRFFAVRPEGSVSTLKIQRTERGDSAVYLCASSLKVGGRGYEQFFGPGTRLTVL.

The chain has TRBV2 and TRBJ2-2, with 12 positions matching TRBD2. The CDR3 consists of 17 residues. Germline V CDR1 and CDR2: SNHLY, FYNNEI. The trim removed 7 bases at V and 6 bases at J, leaving 12 bases unmatched. The CDR3 DNA reads as TGTGCCAGCACCTCCCGAGGACTAGCGGGATTCTCCGGGGAGCTGTTTTTT. Amino acids: CASTSRGLAGFSGELFF.

The chain uses TRBV7-9 and TRBJ2-5; 11 bases line up with TRBD1. J was trimmed by 4 bases and V by 4 bases; bases with no gene match: 11. The CDR3 contains 17 residues. CDR1 SEHNR and CDR2 FQNEAQ come from the germline V gene (reference sequence). The CDR3 protein is CASSSDRTGGGGETQYF. The CDR3 DNA sequence: TGTGCCAGCAGCTCCGACCGGACAGGGGGCGGGGGAGAGACCCAGTACTTC.

CDR3 sequence (DNA): TGTGCCAGCAGCGTCGGGGACAGGGGAAACACCGGGGAGCTGTTTTTT. Translation: CASSVGDRGNTGELFF. V usage is TRBV9 and J usage is TRBJ2-2; 10 nucleotides line up with TRBD1. Losses at the gene ends were 2 bases for V and 2 bases for J; bases not matched to a gene: 3. Per the germline V gene, CDR1 is SGDLS and CDR2 is YYNGEE. The CDR3 has 16 amino acids.

This clone was seen once. This sequence joins TRBV7-2 and TRBJ2-6, with D possibly TRBD2 on 6 matching bases. The V gene's germline CDR1 is SGHTA and CDR2 FQGNSA. The germline V and J ends were trimmed by 6 bases and 4 bases, with 19 bases remaining between them. The CDR3 contains 17 residues. CDR3 region: CASSQMVAATGANVLTF. CDR3 nucleotide sequence: TGTGCCAGCAGTCAAATGGTAGCGGCCACGGGGGCCAACGTCCTGACTTTC.

This chain joins TRBV9 and TRBJ1-4; D remains ambiguous. The CDR3 spans 14 residues. Germline CDR1 SGDLS, CDR2 YYNGEE. V was pared by 7 bases and J by 8 bases, with 18 bases between. The chain's CDR3 is CASGPQTLGEKLFF. The CDR3 DNA sequence: TGTGCCAGCGGACCTCAGACCCTCGGGGAAAAACTGTTTTTT.

The V gene is TRBV6-6, the J gene TRBJ1-1; D might be TRBD1 (6 bases). V shed 3 bases and J shed 6 bases, with 14 bases lying between them. CDR1 and CDR2 (germline): MNHNY, SVGAGI (reference sequence). This CDR3 is 14 amino acids long. The CDR3 DNA reads TGTGCCAGCAGTTATTTCGGGGGCGAAGCTGAAGCTTTCTTT. Amino acids: CASSYFGGEAEAFF.

This clone appeared many times. The genes are TRBV4-3 and TRBJ2-3, with D hard to call. V dropped 0 bases and J dropped 1 base, with 8 bases sitting between them. This CDR3 is 15 amino acids long. Germline-derived CDR1 and CDR2 are LGHNA and YSLEER. The CDR3 spells CASSQEAPGTDTQYF. The CDR3 region has the DNA TGCGCCAGCAGCCAAGAGGCACCTGGCACAGATACGCAGTATTTT.

The V call is TRBV21-1, the J call TRBJ1-2. TRBV21-1 is labeled a pseudogene. The CDR3 sequence is 18 residues long. DNA for the CDR3: TGTGCCAGCAGCAGCCCACCCCGGGGGCGTAATTCAAACTATGGCTACACCTTC. This translates into CASSSPPRGRNSNYGYTF.

The chain joins TRBV11-2 to TRBJ2-5, with D maybe TRBD1 (6 bases). This CDR3 region has 16 residues. Germline V gene lookup returns CDR1 SGHAT and CDR2 FQNNGV. Trimming pared 6 bases from V and 5 bases from J, leaving 22 bases between. The DNA of the CDR3 is TGTGCCAGCAGGCGGCCGGCGGCAGGGGCCGGGGAGACCCAGTACTTC. Translation: CASRRPAAGAGETQYF.

This chain's CDR3 is CASSLALTGGWGETQYF. CDR3 bases: TGTGCCAGCAGCTTAGCGCTCACAGGGGGCTGGGGAGAGACCCAGTACTTC. The chain has TRBV7-2 and TRBJ2-5, with TRBD1 matching over 9 bases. Trimming at V came to 0 bases and at J to 4 bases, leaving 9 bases not matched to a gene. The CDR3 is made up of 17 amino acids. Germline assignment: CDR1 SGHTA and CDR2 FQGNSA.

This chain joins TRBV12-5 and TRBJ1-1; TRBD1 matches 7 bases. Trimming at V came to 1 base and at J to 6 bases, leaving 11 bases not matched to a gene. Germline CDR1 and CDR2: LGHNT and FRNRAP. The CDR3 sequence is 16 residues long. The CDR3 DNA is TGTGCTAGTGGTTTGGACGCGAGCAGGGGGAGGGCTGAAGCTTTCTTT. This sequence encodes CASGLDASRGRAEAFF.

This chain connects TRBV18 to TRBJ2-2; D not resolved. The V end lost 6 bases, the J end lost 4 bases, and 9 bases lay between the germline ends. Germline V gene data show CDR1 as KGHSH and CDR2 as LQKENI. This CDR3 comprises 13 residues. The CDR3: CASSLTATGELFF. In DNA, the CDR3 is TGTGCCAGCTCCTTAACGGCCACCGGGGAGCTGTTTTTT.

This chain connects TRBV2 to TRBJ2-1; 11 bases agree with TRBD1. With V trimmed by 6 bases and J by 7 bases, 8 bases remained unmatched. CDR1 and CDR2 (germline): SNHLY, FYNNEI. The CDR3 contains 15 residues. The CDR3 nucleotides read TGTGCCAGCAGGAGGGACAGGGGGGCAGGGAATGAGCAGTTCTTC. Translating it yields CASRRDRGAGNEQFF.

This clone came up a few times. This chain connects TRBV18 to TRBJ1-1; D is ambiguous. CDR1 is KGHSH, CDR2 LQKENI, per germline. This CDR3 is built from 14 residues. Trimming pared 3 bases from V and 3 bases from J, leaving 11 bases between. This CDR3 reads CASSPGRSDTEAFF. CDR3 in DNA: TGTGCCAGCTCACCTGGAAGGTCGGACACTGAAGCTTTCTTT.